The 19 T cell receptor beta chains given below trace back to one sample, sequenced in a study of T cells in Graves' hyperthyroidism and ophthalmopathy. TCR beta CDR3 region amplification was performed from RNA transcripts. RT-PCR in the first round (using the HTBI primer set) targeted the TCR CDR3. MiXCR, applied by TCRdb to the multiplex PCR reads, yields one record per CDR3 protein. The top ten hold 3.8% of the sample, which has 600,000 to 650,000 distinct CDR3 sequences, about a sixth seen once. Material for sequencing was blood. The receptors here all came from a woman under 40 with Graves' hyperthyroidism.

In the case of this clonotype: A much larger clone differs from this one at a single base, so this may be a read error. The chain is built from TRBV6-2 or TRBV6-3 and TRBJ2-1, with TRBD2 matching over 7 bases. Looked up from germline, CDR1 is MNHEY and CDR2 is SVGEGT. The CDR3 has 14 amino acids. CDR3 residues: CASSMPSGYNEQSF. The CDR3 DNA reads as TGTGCCAGCAGTATGCCTAGCGGATACAATGAGCAGTCCTTC.

In this sample, this clonotype turned up a few times. The genes are TRBV15 and TRBJ2-3, with D possibly being TRBD2 (7 bases). This CDR3 contains 14 residues. V lost 3 bases to trimming and J lost 3 bases, with 10 bases between them. CDR1 and CDR2 from the germline V gene are LNHNV and YYDKDF (reference sequence). This chain's CDR3 is CATSRRGRTDTQYF. The CDR3 region has the DNA TGTGCCACCAGCAGGCGGGGGCGGACAGATACGCAGTATTTT. Based on the CDR3 plus reference TRBV15 and TRBJ2-3, the full variable domain is DAMVIQNPRYQVTQFGKPVTLSCSQTLNHNVMYWYQQKSSQAPKLLFHYYDKDFNNEADTPDNFQSRRPNTSFCFLDIRSPGLGDTAMYLCATSRRGRTDTQYFGPGTRLTVL.

This sequence joins TRBV11-2 and TRBJ2-1; no clear D gene. This CDR3 is built from 12 residues. Trimming removed 6 bases from V and 15 bases from J, with 18 bases in between. Looked up from germline, CDR1 is SGHAT and CDR2 is FQNNGV. The CDR3 reads CASSLDWSPLFF. For the CDR3, the DNA is TGTGCCAGCAGTCTAGATTGGTCCCCGTTGTTCTTC.

Ten or more counts support this clonotype. CDR3 nucleotides: TGTGCCAGCTCATCCGCTGTCCCTACCTCGGAGACCCAGTACTTC. Protein: CASSSAVPTSETQYF. This rearrangement joins TRBV18 to TRBJ2-5; no firm D call. The germline V gene encodes CDR1 KGHSH and CDR2 LQKENI. The V gene lost 5 bases and the J gene lost 5 bases, with 18 bases spanning the gap. The CDR3 totals 15 residues. Drawing the rest from reference TRBV18 and TRBJ2-5, the complete variable domain is NAGVMQNPRHLVRRRGQEARLRCSPMKGHSHVYWYRQLPEEGLKFMVYLQKENIIDESGMPKERFSAEFPKEGPSILRIQQVVRGDSAAYFCASSSAVPTSETQYFGPGTRLLVL.

On this clonotype: A much larger clonotype is one base distant, so this may be a read error. The J gene is TRBJ2-1, the V gene TRBV28; no clear D gene. The V gene's germline CDR1 is MDHEN and CDR2 SYDVKM. The CDR3 runs 16 residues. As DNA, the CDR3 is TGTGCCAGCAGTTTCCTCCCCGGATCCCCAAACAATGAGCAGCTCTTC. It yields the protein CASSFLPGSPNNEQLF.

The table lists this clonotype with a few counts. This rearrangement joins TRBV3-1 to TRBJ1-2; 8 bases map to TRBD1. V lost 0 bases, J lost 6 bases, and 9 bases stayed unmatched. Per germline, CDR1 LGHDT and CDR2 YNNKEL (reference sequence). The CDR3 covers 16 residues. The CDR3 nucleotides are TGTGCCAGCAGCCAAGATCTTTCAGGGGGCGTAAATGGCTACACCTTC. Its protein is CASSQDLSGGVNGYTF.

This clonotype was detected many times. In DNA, the CDR3 is TGTGCCAGCAGTTCCTGGACTAGCGGGAGACGGAATGAGCAGTTCTTC. This gives the protein CASSSWTSGRRNEQFF. This chain connects TRBV28 to TRBJ2-1, with 13 bases fitting TRBD2. V was clipped by 4 bases and J by 7 bases; unmatched bases: 7. This CDR3 region has 16 residues. Germline values: CDR1 MDHEN, CDR2 SYDVKM. Based on the CDR3 plus reference TRBV28 and TRBJ2-1, the full variable domain is DVKVTQSSRYLVKRTGEKVFLECVQDMDHENMFWYRQDPGLGLRLIYFSYDVKMKEKGDIPEGYSVSREKKERFSLILESASTNQTSMYLCASSSWTSGRRNEQFFGPGTRLTVL.

V gene TRBV13 combines with J gene TRBJ2-2, with D perhaps matching TRBD2 (6 bases). The CDR3 loop spans 17 amino acids. V gave up 5 bases and J gave up 7 bases, with 23 bases separating them. From germline, CDR1 is PRHDT and CDR2 FYEKMQ (reference sequence). The CDR3 nucleotides are TGTGCCAGCAGCCCCCACCAACTAGCCGCCGTGGTCGGGGAGCTGTTTTTT. This sequence encodes CASSPHQLAAVVGELFF. Full variable domain (outside the CDR3, taken from reference TRBV13 and TRBJ2-2): AAGVIQSPRHLIKEKRETATLKCYPIPRHDTVYWYQQGPGQDPQFLISFYEKMQSDKGSIPDRFSAQQFSDYHSELNMSSLELGDSALYFCASSPHQLAAVVGELFFGEGSRLTVL.

This clonotype has ten or more counts. V and J are TRBV28 and TRBJ2-1; D not certain. Between the trimmed V and J ends, which lost 3 bases and 10 bases, there was a span of 10 bases. The CDR3 consists of 12 residues. Germline-derived CDR1 and CDR2 are MDHEN and SYDVKM. The CDR3 region has the DNA TGTGCCAGCAGTTTTATTTCGAGGGAGCAGTTCTTC. This gives the protein CASSFISREQFF.

Remarks on this clonotype: A much larger clone sits a single nucleotide away, making a read error possible. This chain uses TRBV7-6 with TRBJ2-7, with D unclear. CDR1 is SGHVS and CDR2 is FNYEAQ in the germline V gene. Deletions cut 5 bases from V and 0 bases from J, with 14 bases between. This CDR3 comprises 15 residues. CDR3 residues: CASSPQAGSSYEQYF. The CDR3 DNA reads TGTGCCAGCAGCCCCCAGGCAGGCAGCTCCTACGAGCAGTACTTC.

V and J are TRBV27 and TRBJ1-1; D is perhaps TRBD1 (6 bases). Germline CDR1 reads MNHEY; CDR2 reads SMNVEV (reference sequence). V was cut by 3 bases and J by 5 bases, with 10 bases left in between. CDR3 length: 13 residues. Here the CDR3 DNA reads TGTGCCAGCAGTTTCAACAGGGTGACTGAAGCTTTCTTT. It codes for CASSFNRVTEAFF.

This clonotype appeared many times. The gene calls are TRBV28 and TRBJ2-3; D may be TRBD1 or TRBD2 (5 bases each). The V end lost 6 bases, the J end lost 2 bases, and 9 bases lay between the germline ends. Germline V CDR1 and CDR2: MDHEN, SYDVKM. There are 13 residues in the CDR3. The CDR3: CASSTGTTDTQYF. As DNA, the CDR3 is TGTGCCAGCAGCACCGGGACCACAGATACGCAGTATTTT.

This clonotype was observed many times. This chain connects TRBV28 to TRBJ2-7; D possibly corresponds to TRBD2 (7 bases). Trimming stripped 10 bases from V and 1 base from J, with 20 bases between. This CDR3 region has 15 residues. Germline CDR1 MDHEN, CDR2 SYDVKM. The CDR3 sequence: CATSWEGVRSYEQYF. The CDR3 nucleotides read TGTGCCACCTCCTGGGAGGGGGTGAGATCCTACGAGCAGTACTTC.

The gene calls are TRBV5-1 and TRBJ2-2, with 7 bases that match TRBD1. V lost 4 bases and J lost 4; bases outside the gene matches: 4. The CDR3 totals 14 residues. Germline-derived CDR1 and CDR2 are SGHRS and YFSETQ. CDR3 region: CASSVTGFTGELFF. DNA for the CDR3: TGCGCCAGCAGCGTGACAGGGTTCACCGGGGAGCTGTTTTTT.

With regard to this clonotype: A read error may be the cause here, since a much bigger clone is one base away. The rearrangement uses TRBV20-1 and TRBJ2-5; TRBD2 aligns across 10 bases. This CDR3 comprises 14 residues. CDR1 is DFQATT, CDR2 SNEGSKA, per germline (reference sequence). The trim removed 5 bases at V and 9 bases at J, leaving 12 bases unmatched. The CDR3 here is CSAELAGIVESQYF. The CDR3 DNA reads as TGCAGTGCTGAACTAGCGGGAATCGTCGAGTCCCAGTACTTC.

As to this clonotype: This may arise from a read error, as a much more abundant clone is one base away. The J gene is TRBJ2-1, the V gene TRBV7-2, with TRBD2 identical over 10 bases. Trimming removed 4 bases from V and 0 bases from J; junction bases left unmatched: 6. CDR3 size: 17 residues. Germline V gives CDR1 SGHTA, CDR2 FQGNSA. CDR3 nucleotides: TGTGCCAGCAGCTCAAGACTAGCGGGTGCCTCCTACAATGAGCAGTTCTTC. Translation: CASSSRLAGASYNEQFF.

V gene TRBV7-3 combines with J gene TRBJ2-3; perhaps D is TRBD1 or TRBD2 (5 bases each). This CDR3 spans 14 amino acids. Germline-derived CDR1 and CDR2 are SGHTA and FQGTGA. The V end lost 3 bases, the J end lost 7 bases, and 14 bases lay between the germline ends. The CDR3 bases are TGTGCCAGCAGCTTGATTCCCGAGGGGTATACGCAGTATTTT. This encodes CASSLIPEGYTQYF.

The chain links TRBV5-1 to TRBJ2-3; 10 bases align to TRBD1. V was pared by 2 bases and J by 1 base, with 7 bases of the junction left unmatched. This CDR3 has 17 amino acids. Germline assignment: CDR1 SGHRS and CDR2 YFSETQ. For the CDR3, the DNA is TGCGCCAGCAGCTTAGGGACAGGGGATAGCCGCACAGATACGCAGTATTTT. As protein: CASSLGTGDSRTDTQYF.

This clonotype was picked up many times. The V gene is TRBV27, the J gene TRBJ2-3; 13 nucleotides line up with TRBD2. Germline lookup yields CDR1 MNHEY and CDR2 SMNVEV (reference sequence). The CDR3 runs to 17 residues. V trimming: 5 bases; J trimming: 5 bases; junction bases outside the gene matches: 10. In nucleotides, the CDR3 is TGTGCCAGCAGTCCCTCCGGACTAGCGGGAGAAGGAGATACGCAGTATTTT. Translation gives CASSPSGLAGEGDTQYF.